The T cell receptor (beta chain) under discussion was sequenced for a study of Graves' ophthalmopathy and Graves' hyperthyroidism (dated by TCRdb to between 2018 and 2020). General notes on the study: Stable hyperthyroidism was defined as no progression to ophthalmopathy within 18 months of follow-up. To tell Graves' ophthalmopathy apart from Graves' hyperthyroidism, and to predict which patients would progress to ophthalmopathy, the study relied on TCR beta repertoire signatures. In total, approximately 130 blood samples were TCR-sequenced: some 43 ophthalmopathy, some 75 hyperthyroidism and around 17 hyperthyroidism-to-ophthalmopathy patients. To explore V-J signatures that separate ophthalmopathy from hyperthyroidism, a discovery set of approximately 100 patients was enrolled, consisting of under 50 with ophthalmopathy and about 60 with stable hyperthyroidism. An independent validation cohort was composed of around 19 hyperthyroidism patients and around 16 patients who later progressed from hyperthyroidism to ophthalmopathy. In over 5 hyperthyroidism patients, the T-cell repertoire of thyroid tissue was compared with the T-cell repertoire of blood. Following sampling, methimazole starting at 30 mg daily was administered to hyperthyroidism patients, and high-dose intravenous methylprednisolone was administered to ophthalmopathy patients. Paper-wide results and their limitations: In validation, the model predicted ophthalmopathy progression with more than 55% sensitivity and approximately 78% specificity; more than ten predicted patients were CT-confirmed with GO in a median of 6.5 months. No statistical method was used to set the sample size in advance, and the investigators knew which group each participant was assigned to. Most expanded thyroid clonotypes with frequency above 0.001 were also detected in blood, suggesting blood repertoires may reflect the thyroid immune response. The 13-signature model separated ophthalmopathy from stable hyperthyroidism with roughly 90% sensitivity and 81.08% specificity in cross-validation, and 80%/75% in the test set.

TCR beta CDR3 regions were amplified from RNA transcripts for repertoire sequencing. A first-round RT-PCR used HTBI primers with the Qiagen OneStep RT-PCR kit, followed by a second-round multiplex PCR, size selection and purification. The libraries underwent paired-end sequencing with 100 bp reads on an Illumina HiSeq2000. The study's own analysis went as follows. Reads were processed with SOAPnuke, discarding reads with adapters, uncalled bases, mean Phred below 15, or no exact constant-primer or identifier match. COPE v1.2.5 was used to merge high-quality paired reads. Unique nucleotide sequences were defined as clonotypes and aligned to IMGT TRB V, D and J references using MiTCR v1.1. Only V-J combinations with frequency above 0.0001 were analysed, covering more than 99% of repertoires. For each V-J combination, a TCR clonal expansion and chaos score was defined as F50 clonal expansion divided by the chaos observed in the TCRdist matrix. Welch's t-statistics and random forest were used to narrow the features down to about twelve V-J combinations, which were then fed into a naive Bayes classifier. The similarity between thyroid and blood repertoires was quantified using the Morisita-Horn index. TCRdb reprocessing: public reads trimmed at Q25 with fastp, clones called with MiXCR, in-frame beta chains kept. Each entry merges the rows of one CDR3 protein and shows their most common DNA and genes. Here the V and J calls rest on TCRdb's processing, not on the authors' analysis. The sample has 900,000 to 1,200,000 distinct CDR3 sequences on record, 35% to 40% of them singletons. 11% of the sample goes to the ten largest clones.

Points on this clonotype: Its antigen remains undetermined. No base qualities exist here, and no much larger clone lies one base off it.

Hyperthyroidism patients were newly diagnosed, were aged 18 to 65 years, and had a disease duration under 2 months. Anyone with other autoimmune diseases, uncontrolled infections, pregnancy or lactation was excluded from the study. Clinical symptoms, serum thyroxine, TRAb, thyroid ultrasound and orbital computed tomography were used for diagnosis. Total RNA was extracted with Trizol reagent and quality-checked on an Agilent 2100 Bioanalyzer. The CDR3 starts with the cysteine, ends with the phenylalanine, and has 16 residues. This entry keeps only the CDR3 DNA: 48 bases, framed from base 1. CDR1 is given as MNHNS and CDR2 as SASEGT, both from the germline V gene. The junction shows trimming of 5 bases on V and 2 bases on J, plus 19 bases between the germline ends.

The sequence is built from TRBV6-1 and TRBJ2-7, with a tentative D gene TRBD2 over 7 matching bases. Source material: peripheral blood or thyroid tissue (not recorded which). The clonotype comes from an adult man with Graves' hyperthyroidism. The CDR3 region has the sequence CASSPQGGEGTYEQYF. The base sequence is TGTGCCAGCAGTCCCCAAGGGGGGGAGGGCACCTACGAGCAGTACTTC.